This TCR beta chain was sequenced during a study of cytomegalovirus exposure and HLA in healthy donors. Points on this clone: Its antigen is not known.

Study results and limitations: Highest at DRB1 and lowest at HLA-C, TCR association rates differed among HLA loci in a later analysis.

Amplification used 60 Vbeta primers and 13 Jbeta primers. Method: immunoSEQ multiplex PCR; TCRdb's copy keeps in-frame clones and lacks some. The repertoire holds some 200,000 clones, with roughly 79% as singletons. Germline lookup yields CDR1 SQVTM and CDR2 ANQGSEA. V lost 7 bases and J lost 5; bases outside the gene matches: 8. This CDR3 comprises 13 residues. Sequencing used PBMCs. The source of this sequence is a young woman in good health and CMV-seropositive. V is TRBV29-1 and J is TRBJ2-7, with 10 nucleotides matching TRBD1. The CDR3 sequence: CSGGTGVSHEQYF. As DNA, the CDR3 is TGCAGCGGGGGGACAGGGGTGTCCCACGAGCAGTACTTC.